The 2 T cell receptor beta chains presented below share a single source sample, sequenced in a study of blood T cell repertoires in COVID-19. Clones were sequenced by immunoSEQ multiplex PCR, and TCRdb holds only the in-frame ones, with some missing. This table holds about 56,000 clones, about 90% found once. The sample comprised peripheral blood. The receptor source for this set is a human donor in a cohort sampled during active COVID-19.

V usage is TRBV5-6 and J usage is TRBJ1-5; 11 nucleotides agree with TRBD1. Trimming at V came to 2 bases and at J to 7 bases, leaving 5 bases not matched to a gene. This CDR3 is 15 amino acids long. CDR1 and CDR2 (germline): SGHDT, YYEEEE. As DNA, the CDR3 is TGTGCCAGCAGCTTCTACGGGACAGGGGGACAGCCCCAGCATTTT. This encodes CASSFYGTGGQPQHF.

On this clone: Other DNA sequences from this sample encode an identical CDR3 as well. The CDR3 reads CASSFDRVQETQYF. The CDR3 DNA is TGCGCCAGCAGCTTTGACAGGGTCCAAGAGACCCAGTACTTC. The V gene is TRBV5-1, the J gene TRBJ2-5, with 7 positions matching TRBD1. Germline CDR1 reads SGHRS; CDR2 reads YFSETQ. The CDR3 runs 14 residues. The trim removed 2 bases at V and 1 base at J, leaving 2 bases unmatched.